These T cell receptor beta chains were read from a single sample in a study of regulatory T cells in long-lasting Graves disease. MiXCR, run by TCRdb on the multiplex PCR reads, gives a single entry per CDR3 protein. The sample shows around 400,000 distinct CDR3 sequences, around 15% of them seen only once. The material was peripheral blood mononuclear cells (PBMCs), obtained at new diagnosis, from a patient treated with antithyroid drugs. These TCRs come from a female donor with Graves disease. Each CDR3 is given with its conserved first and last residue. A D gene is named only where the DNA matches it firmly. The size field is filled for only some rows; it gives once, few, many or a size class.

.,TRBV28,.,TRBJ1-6,CASSFGTHNSPLHF,TGTGCCAGCAGTTTTGGGACCCATAATTCACCCCTCCACTTT
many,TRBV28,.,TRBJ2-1,CASSFLGVWGNEQFF,TGTGCCAGCAGTTTTTTGGGGGTATGGGGTAATGAGCAGTTCTTC
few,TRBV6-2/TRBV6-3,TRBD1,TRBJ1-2,CASSYADRGGGYTF,TGTGCCAGCAGTTACGCCGACAGGGGAGGCGGCTACACCTTC
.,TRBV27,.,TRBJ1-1,CASSPPGGLTEAFF,TGTGCCAGCAGCCCCCCGGGAGGGCTCACTGAAGCTTTCTTT
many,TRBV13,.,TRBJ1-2,CASSLGAINYGYTF,TGTGCCAGCAGCTTAGGGGCGATTAACTATGGCTACACCTTC
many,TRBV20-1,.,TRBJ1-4,CSARGRATNEKLFF,TGCAGTGCTAGAGGGAGGGCAACTAATGAAAAACTGTTTTTT
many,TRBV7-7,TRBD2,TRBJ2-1,CASSTGTSLHYNEQFF,TGTGCCAGCAGCACCGGGACTAGCTTACACTACAATGAGCAGTTCTTC
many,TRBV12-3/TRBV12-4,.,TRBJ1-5,CASSFAASRDQPQHF,TGTGCCAGCAGTTTCGCGGCAAGCCGCGATCAGCCCCAGCATTTT
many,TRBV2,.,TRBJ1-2,CASSELGGTNYGYTF,TGTGCCAGCAGTGAACTCGGGGGCACGAACTATGGCTACACCTTC
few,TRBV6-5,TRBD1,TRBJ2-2,CASSYSRTGLNTGELFF,TGTGCCAGCAGTTACTCGAGGACAGGGTTGAACACCGGGGAGCTGTTTTTT
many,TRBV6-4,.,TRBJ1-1,CASSVPGVNTEAFF,TGTGCCAGCAGTGTTCCCGGAGTTAACACTGAAGCTTTCTTT
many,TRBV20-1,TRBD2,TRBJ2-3,CSARGTSGSDTQYF,TGCAGTGCTAGAGGGACTAGCGGTTCAGATACGCAGTATTTT
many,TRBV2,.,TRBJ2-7,CASRSGLYEQYF,TGTGCCAGCAGGAGCGGACTCTACGAGCAGTACTTC
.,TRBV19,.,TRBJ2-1,CASSGISDEQFF,TGTGCCAGTAGTGGGATATCCGATGAGCAGTTCTTC
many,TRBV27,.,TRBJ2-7,CASRGGSYEQYF,TGTGCCAGCAGGGGGGGTTCCTACGAGCAGTACTTC
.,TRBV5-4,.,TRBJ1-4,CASSLRGGSEKLFF,TGTGCCAGCAGCTTGCGTGGGGGCAGTGAAAAACTGTTTTTT
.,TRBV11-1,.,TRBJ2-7,CASSLGPTRLSEQYF,TGTGCCAGCAGCTTAGGTCCCACTAGATTGAGCGAGCAGTACTTC
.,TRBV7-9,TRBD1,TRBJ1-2,CASSTGQVYGYTF,TGTGCCAGCAGCACCGGACAGGTCTATGGCTACACCTTC
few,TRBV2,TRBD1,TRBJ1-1,CASTIDRGVPFF,TGTGCCAGCACCATCGACAGGGGCGTTCCTTTCTTT
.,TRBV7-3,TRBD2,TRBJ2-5,CASSLRGGGPNAETQYF,TGTGCCAGCAGCTTAAGGGGCGGGGGGCCGAATGCGGAGACCCAGTACTTC
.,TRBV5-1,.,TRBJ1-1,CASSSPGLNTGAFF,TGCGCCAGCAGCTCGCCGGGATTGAACACTGGAGCTTTCTTT
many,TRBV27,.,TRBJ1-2,CASSLSSYDRRGYTF,TGTGCCAGCAGTTTATCCTCCTATGACCGAAGAGGCTACACCTTC
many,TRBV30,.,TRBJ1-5,CAWNEGRGYQPQHF,TGTGCCTGGAATGAGGGTAGGGGATATCAGCCCCAGCATTTT
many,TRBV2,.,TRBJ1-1,CASARDSSYGEF,TGTGCCAGCGCCCGGGACTCCTCTTATGGGGAGTTT
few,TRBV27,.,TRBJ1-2,CASSLSKRGFHYGYTF,TGTGCCAGCAGTTTATCGAAAAGGGGGTTTCACTATGGCTACACCTTC
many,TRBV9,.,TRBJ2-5,CASSVEWGPETQYF,TGTGCCAGCAGCGTAGAGTGGGGGCCAGAGACCCAGTACTTC